A single sample gave rise to the 29 T cell receptor beta chains below, sequenced in a study of cytomegalovirus exposure and HLA in healthy donors. Both 60 Vbeta primers and 13 Jbeta primers went into the PCR. Assay: immunoSEQ multiplex PCR; the TCRdb copy retains only in-frame clones and omits some. The table has a few hundred thousand clones, roughly 80% seen once. Material: PBMCs. The receptors stem from a girl aged 5-17 years in good health and CMV-seronegative.

CDR3 coding DNA: TGCGCCAGCAGCTTCCGACTCGATAATTCACCCCTCCACTTT. Protein sequence: CASSFRLDNSPLHF. The chain combines TRBV5-1 with TRBJ1-6; no definite D call. The CDR3 is 14 residues long. From germline, CDR1 is SGHRS and CDR2 YFSETQ. The V and J ends lost 2 bases and 5 bases respectively, with 8 bases between them.

The genes are TRBV7-2 and TRBJ1-2, with a tentative D call TRBD1 (6 bases). Germline V gene sequence: CDR1 SGHTA, CDR2 FQGNSA. Trimming removed 2 bases from V and 4 bases from J, with 14 bases in between. This CDR3 is 15 amino acids long. CDR3: CASSLNREGFYGYTF. The CDR3 nucleotides are TGTGCCAGCAGCTTAAACAGGGAGGGGTTCTATGGCTACACCTTC.

CDR3 sequence: CASSATSGGVRPDTQYF. CDR3 DNA: TGTGCCAGCAGCGCGACTAGCGGGGGGGTTCGGCCAGATACGCAGTATTTT. The rearrangement uses TRBV9 and TRBJ2-3; TRBD2 matches 14 bases. Losses at the gene ends were 3 bases for V and 4 bases for J; bases not matched to a gene: 7. Germline V lookup: CDR1 SGDLS, CDR2 YYNGEE. This CDR3 region has 17 residues.

The chain joins TRBV27 to TRBJ1-5; 8 bases are a match to TRBD1. The V segment lost 6 bases and the J segment 6 bases; nucleotides outside the gene matches: 7. This CDR3 region has 14 residues. Germline CDR1 reads MNHEY; CDR2 reads SMNVEV (reference sequence). In DNA, the CDR3 is TGTGCCAGCAGCAAGACAGGGGTAAGTCAGCCCCAGCATTTT. Its translation: CASSKTGVSQPQHF.

V is TRBV11-2 and J is TRBJ1-1; no clear D. V was trimmed by 0 bases and J by 11 bases, leaving 13 bases between them. The V gene's germline CDR1 is SGHAT and CDR2 FQNNGV. The CDR3 extends over 13 amino acids. As DNA, the CDR3 is TGTGCCAGCAGCTTAGATCGTCGGAGGGAGGCTTTCTTT. As protein: CASSLDRRREAFF.

This clone was found a few times. This chain links TRBV7-3 with TRBJ1-5, with unresolved D. CDR1 SGHTA and CDR2 FQGTGA come from the germline V gene. The CDR3 contains 16 residues. V lost 3 bases and J lost 6, with 18 bases in between. The CDR3 nucleotides are TGTGCCAGCAGCTTCGGGGAGACCCCTTTAGGTCAGCCCCAGCATTTT. Amino acid sequence: CASSFGETPLGQPQHF. Supplemented by reference TRBV7-3 and TRBJ1-5, the full variable domain reads GAGVSQTPSNKVTEKGKYVELRCDPISGHTALYWYRQSLGQGPEFLIYFQGTGAADDSGLPNDRFFAVRPEGSVSTLKIQRTERGDSAVYLCASSFGETPLGQPQHFGDGTRLSIL.

The rearrangement links TRBV7-2 to TRBJ1-1; the D is unclear. CDR3 length equals 11 residues. V was shortened by 1 base and J by 11 bases, with 8 bases between the two germline ends. Germline CDR1 is SGHTA and CDR2 is FQGNSA. The CDR3 loop is CASSLGGIAFF. The DNA of the CDR3 is TGTGCCAGCAGCTTAGGAGGTATTGCTTTCTTT.

Regarding this clone: The junction and the germline gene differ at one end; a read error may be behind it. The chain has TRBV7-2 and TRBJ1-6, with 9 positions matching TRBD1. Germline CDR1 SGHTA, CDR2 FQGNSA. This CDR3 has 15 amino acids. DNA of the CDR3: TGTGCCAGCACCTTAACCGGGACAGGGACTTCACCCCTCCACTTT. It translates to CASTLTGTGTSPLHF.

The V call is TRBV5-1, the J call TRBJ2-5; D is possibly TRBD2 (6 bases). Germline CDR1 is SGHRS and CDR2 is YFSETQ. Trimming removed 1 base from V and 7 bases from J, with 17 bases in between. The CDR3 spans 15 residues. The CDR3 DNA reads TGCGCCAGCAGCTTGTCGGGCGGGCGGGATTCGACCCAGTACTTC. Its translation: CASSLSGGRDSTQYF.

V usage is TRBV2 and J usage is TRBJ2-7, with 8 positions matching TRBD1. With 3 bases clipped from V and 5 bases from J, the junction kept 6 bases outside the gene matches. CDR3 length equals 14 residues. CDR1 and CDR2 (germline): SNHLY, FYNNEI. Written as DNA, the CDR3 is TGTGCCAGCAGTGAGAGGACAGGGCTACACGAGCAGTACTTC. This codes for CASSERTGLHEQYF.

The chain is built from TRBV6-4 and TRBJ1-2; TRBD1 might be the D (5 bases). The germline V gene encodes CDR1 MRHNA and CDR2 SNTAGT. Trimming removed 6 bases at V and 7 bases at J, with 21 bases between. The CDR3 sequence is 15 residues long. The CDR3 loop is CASSPSVGGTGGYTF. The CDR3, as DNA: TGTGCCAGCAGCCCTAGCGTGGGGGGGACGGGTGGCTACACCTTC.

This rearrangement joins TRBV7-2 to TRBJ1-6, with D possibly TRBD1 on 6 matching bases. V lost 6 bases to trimming and J lost 3 bases, with 15 bases between them. This CDR3 comprises 16 residues. CDR1 is SGHTA, CDR2 FQGNSA, per germline. CDR3 sequence (DNA): TGTGCCAGCAGACTAACAGGGAGCAGCTATAATTCACCCCTCCACTTT. It is translated as CASRLTGSSYNSPLHF. The full variable domain, completed using reference TRBV7-2 and TRBJ1-6, is GAGVSQSPSNKVTEKGKDVELRCDPISGHTALYWYRQSLGQGLEFLIYFQGNSAPDKSGLPSDRFSAERTGGSVSTLTIQRTQQEDSAVYLCASRLTGSSYNSPLHFGNGTRLTVT.

The chain uses TRBV5-6 and TRBJ2-3, with D possibly being TRBD1 (5 bases). The germline V gene has CDR1 SGHDT and CDR2 YYEEEE. V lost 2 bases to trimming and J lost 5 bases, with 12 bases between them. The CDR3 extends over 14 amino acids. The DNA for the CDR3 is TGTGCCAGCAGCTTAAAGAAGCAGGGAGATACGCAGTATTTT. Translating it yields CASSLKKQGDTQYF. Full variable domain (outside the CDR3, taken from reference TRBV5-6 and TRBJ2-3): DAGVTQSPTHLIKTRGQQVTLRCSPKSGHDTVSWYQQALGQGPQFIFQYYEEEERQRGNFPDRFSGHQFPNYSSELNVNALLLGDSALYLCASSLKKQGDTQYFGPGTRLTVL.

The rearrangement joins TRBV9 to TRBJ2-7, with 7 bases that match TRBD1. CDR1 and CDR2 (germline): SGDLS, YYNGEE. The V gene end was trimmed by 3 bases and the J gene end by 0 bases; junction bases not matched to a gene: 3. The CDR3 sequence is 14 residues long. CDR3 sequence reads: CASSAGQYSYEQYF. CDR3 in DNA: TGTGCCAGCAGCGCGGGACAGTACTCCTACGAGCAGTACTTC.

The chain combines TRBV5-1 with TRBJ2-2; TRBD1 aligns across 10 bases. Per the germline V gene, CDR1 is SGHRS and CDR2 is YFSETQ. J gave up 0 bases and V 3 bases, and 5 bases lay outside the gene matches. The CDR3 has 17 amino acids. The CDR3 region has the DNA TGCGCCAGCAGCTCGACAGGGGGCCCGACGAACACCGGGGAGCTGTTTTTT. Translated, it gives CASSSTGGPTNTGELFF.

The chain has TRBV18 and TRBJ1-3, with a weak D call TRBD1 (5 bases). Trimming took 6 bases from V and 0 from J, leaving 9 bases between them. Per germline, CDR1 KGHSH and CDR2 LQKENI. This CDR3 has 14 residues. The CDR3 is CASSGQDSGNTIYF. The CDR3 DNA reads as TGTGCCAGCTCGGGGCAGGACTCTGGAAACACCATATATTTT.

V is TRBV5-1 and J is TRBJ1-3, with no clear D. V shed 4 bases and J shed 0 bases, with 14 bases lying between them. Per germline, CDR1 SGHRS and CDR2 YFSETQ. This CDR3 is 16 amino acids long. The CDR3 DNA reads TGCGCCAGCAGCGATCCCTACCAAAACTCTGGAAACACCATATATTTT. It is translated as CASSDPYQNSGNTIYF.

In this sample, this clone turned up once. The J gene is TRBJ2-1, the V gene TRBV5-1; the match to TRBD1 covers 9 bases. Germline CDR1 is SGHRS and CDR2 is YFSETQ. This CDR3 has 15 amino acids. V trimming: 5 bases; J trimming: 3 bases; junction bases outside the gene matches: 6. CDR3 residues: CASSRGDRDYNEQFF. The CDR3 nucleotides read TGCGCCAGCAGTCGAGGGGACAGGGACTACAATGAGCAGTTCTTC.

The chain carries TRBV30 and TRBJ1-2, with 9 bases aligning to TRBD1. This CDR3 is 14 amino acids long. CDR1 is GTSNPN and CDR2 is SVGIG in the germline V gene (reference sequence). After removal of 2 bases from V and 7 bases from J, the junction contained 8 bases not matched to a gene. The CDR3 bases are TGTGCCTGGAGTTCGGGGACAGGGAGATTTGGCTACACCTTC. Translated: CAWSSGTGRFGYTF.

The J gene is TRBJ1-2, the V gene TRBV7-2; tentatively, D is TRBD1 (5 bases). V lost 5 bases and J lost 6, with 13 bases in between. CDR3 length equals 13 residues. CDR1 and CDR2 (germline): SGHTA, FQGNSA. CDR3 sequence: CASSRDSLNGYTF. The CDR3 DNA reads as TGTGCCAGCAGCAGGGACTCTCTGAATGGCTACACCTTC.

This clone was seen a few times. CDR3 sequence: CASSLRLTPPYEQYF. CDR3 in DNA: TGTGCCAGCAGCCTTAGACTCACCCCCCCCTACGAGCAGTACTTC. This chain joins TRBV4-2 and TRBJ2-7, with unresolved D. Deletions cut 4 bases from V and 2 bases from J, with 15 bases between. The germline CDR1 and CDR2 sequences are LGHNA and YNFKEQ. The CDR3 totals 15 residues.

The chain recombines TRBV4-1 with TRBJ1-2; 7 nucleotides line up with TRBD1. Germline V gives CDR1 MGHRA, CDR2 YSYEKL. V gave up 4 bases and J gave up 0 bases; unmatched junction bases: 17. CDR3 size: 19 residues. Here the CDR3 DNA reads TGCGCCAGCAGCCTAAAGCAAGGGAAAGGGACAGCAGCTAACTATGGCTACACCTTC. It is translated as CASSLKQGKGTAANYGYTF.

The gene calls are TRBV18 and TRBJ2-6; TRBD1 might be the D (6 bases). The V gene's germline CDR1 is KGHSH and CDR2 LQKENI. The CDR3 length is 18 residues. The V end lost 4 bases, the J end lost 0 bases, and 16 bases lay between the germline ends. As DNA, the CDR3 is TGTGCCAGCTCACTTAGGACAGCCCCGAACTCTGGGGCCAACGTCCTGACTTTC. Translation: CASSLRTAPNSGANVLTF.

As regards this clone: A junction boundary mismatches the germline segment, possibly from a read error. The rearrangement uses TRBV7-9 and TRBJ2-7; a weak D match, TRBD2 (6 bases). Germline V gene data show CDR1 as SEHNR and CDR2 as FQNEAQ (reference sequence). This CDR3 comprises 12 residues. CDR3 nucleotides: TGTTCCAGCAGCCGGACTACTTACGAGCAGTACTTC. Amino acid sequence: CSSSRTTYEQYF.

The table lists this clone with a few counts. The chain uses TRBV6-4 and TRBJ1-1; D gene ambiguous. Trimming left V 7 bases short and J 0 bases short, with 12 bases between. Looked up from germline, CDR1 is MRHNA and CDR2 is SNTAGT. The CDR3 has 14 residues. The CDR3 here is CASIGLAVNTEAFF. The DNA for the CDR3 is TGTGCCAGCATCGGCCTAGCAGTGAACACTGAAGCTTTCTTT.

The rearrangement links TRBV5-8 to TRBJ1-5; D unresolved. This CDR3 region has 16 residues. Trimming removed 6 bases at V and 1 base at J, with 17 bases between. Germline V gene sequence: CDR1 SGHTS, CDR2 YDEGEE. This CDR3 is CASTDNIGWSNQPQHF. CDR3 nucleotides: TGTGCCAGCACCGATAATATCGGTTGGAGCAATCAGCCCCAGCATTTT.

The V call is TRBV4-2, the J call TRBJ2-3; 8 positions agree with TRBD2. CDR1 and CDR2 (germline): LGHNA, YNFKEQ. With V trimmed by 0 bases and J by 4 bases, 6 bases remained unmatched. The CDR3 consists of 16 residues. CDR3 residues: CASSQDGTRRSDTQYF. The CDR3 coding sequence is TGTGCCAGCAGCCAAGATGGGACTAGGAGATCAGATACGCAGTATTTT.

V usage is TRBV7-3 and J usage is TRBJ1-1, with TRBD1 identical over 7 bases. The germline gives CDR1 SGHTA, CDR2 FQGTGA. The CDR3 spans 13 residues. Trimming took 1 base from V and 11 from J; bases not matched to a gene: 7. DNA for the CDR3: TGTGCCAGCAGCTTAAGTAAGGGGGCCTTGGCTTTCTTT. This sequence encodes CASSLSKGALAFF.

There are a few counts of this clone. The chain couples TRBV18 to TRBJ2-5; the match to TRBD2 covers 7 bases. The V gene end was trimmed by 2 bases and the J gene end by 4 bases; junction bases not matched to a gene: 1. Germline V gene data show CDR1 as KGHSH and CDR2 as LQKENI. The CDR3 spans 13 residues. Here the CDR3 reads CASSPGRGETQYF. CDR3 sequence (DNA): TGTGCCAGCTCACCAGGGAGGGGAGAGACCCAGTACTTC.